This TCR beta chain came from a study of T-cell reconstitution after alpha-beta-depleted transplantation in children. This clonotype was found many times. The germline V gene encodes CDR1 PRHDT and CDR2 FYEKMQ (reference sequence). This CDR3 is 15 amino acids long. Trimming removed 3 bases at V and 2 bases at J, with 12 bases between. The TCRbeta library incorporated unique molecular identifiers. TCRdb redid the calling of the PCR reads with MiXCR, one entry per CDR3 protein. This sample has hundreds of thousands of distinct CDR3 sequences; roughly 23% occur once, and the top ten carry approximately 14%.

V and J are TRBV13 and TRBJ2-3; tentatively, D is TRBD1 or TRBD2 (7 bases each). This sequence was found in a boy under three years old who had a stem cell transplant for acute myeloid leukemia, so the T cells may come from the graft donor. The input for sequencing was PBMCs, mostly from graft donor cells, taken 360 days after TCRalphabeta/CD19-depleted stem cell transplant. The CDR3 sequence is CASSFRGGTTDTQYF. The CDR3 coding sequence is TGTGCCAGCAGCTTCAGGGGGGGGACCACAGATACGCAGTATTTT.